These 27 T cell receptor beta chains were sequenced from one sample in a study of cytomegalovirus exposure and HLA in healthy donors. The PCR employed 60 Vbeta primers together with 13 Jbeta primers. The method was immunoSEQ multiplex PCR; TCRdb's version includes in-frame clones alone and lacks a portion of them. The sample has approximately 110,000 clones, 65% to 80% seen once; the top ten hold about 5.2%. Material for sequencing was PBMCs. These receptors originate from a female donor in good health and CMV-seropositive.

The chain employs TRBV28 and TRBJ1-5; no clear D. Germline V gene data show CDR1 as MDHEN and CDR2 as SYDVKM. V was pared by 3 bases and J by 4 bases, with 7 bases between. This CDR3 is built from 13 residues. This CDR3 is CASSLVGNQPQHF. DNA for the CDR3: TGTGCCAGCAGTTTGGTCGGGAATCAGCCCCAGCATTTT. Filled out from reference TRBV28 and TRBJ1-5, the complete variable domain reads DVKVTQSSRYLVKRTGEKVFLECVQDMDHENMFWYRQDPGLGLRLIYFSYDVKMKEKGDIPEGYSVSREKKERFSLILESASTNQTSMYLCASSLVGNQPQHFGDGTRLSIL.

The rearrangement joins TRBV11-2 to TRBJ2-1; the D gene is possibly TRBD2 (6 bases). This CDR3 is built from 14 residues. V shed 3 bases and J shed 7 bases, with 13 bases lying between them. CDR1 and CDR2 from the germline V gene are SGHAT and FQNNGV. For the CDR3, the DNA is TGTGCCAGCAGCTTGGAGAGGCGGGGTAATGAGCAGTTCTTC. Amino acid sequence: CASSLERRGNEQFF.

This chain connects TRBV28 to TRBJ1-2; D is ambiguous. V was cut by 1 base and J by 2 bases, with 14 bases left in between. The CDR3 is made up of 16 amino acids. Per the germline V gene, CDR1 is MDHEN and CDR2 is SYDVKM. CDR3: CASSLSGGLGNYGYTF. CDR3 nucleotide sequence: TGTGCCAGCAGTTTATCGGGCGGGCTAGGGAACTATGGCTACACCTTC.

This chain links TRBV28 with TRBJ1-2; 8 bases agree with TRBD1. The length of the CDR3 is 15 residues. From germline, CDR1 is MDHEN and CDR2 SYDVKM. The ends lost 1 base at V and 4 bases at J; junction bases unmatched: 5. For the CDR3, the DNA is TGTGCCAGCAGTTTATTGGACAGGGTGGGCTATGGCTACACCTTC. It codes for CASSLLDRVGYGYTF.

The V call is TRBV19, the J call TRBJ2-7; TRBD1 agrees at 10 bases. CDR1 and CDR2 (germline): LNHDA, SQIVND (reference sequence). The CDR3 is 15 amino acids. The junction had 6 bases not matched to a gene; V was cut back by 4 bases and J by 3 bases. The CDR3 sequence: CASSTGTGVYYEQYF. CDR3 nucleotide sequence: TGTGCCAGTAGTACGGGGACAGGGGTATACTACGAGCAGTACTTC.

The table lists this clone with a count of one. The V gene is TRBV6-6, the J gene TRBJ2-7; the D gene is possibly TRBD1 (6 bases). Deletions cut 0 bases from V and 6 bases from J, with 9 bases between. The CDR3 totals 13 residues. Germline V gene lookup returns CDR1 MNHNY and CDR2 SVGAGI (reference sequence). CDR3 nucleotides: TGTGCCAGCAGTTACTCGAGAGGGGGCGAGCAGTACTTC. It codes for CASSYSRGGEQYF.

This chain connects TRBV7-9 to TRBJ1-2, with 7 bases that match TRBD1. The CDR3 consists of 16 residues. The germline gives CDR1 SEHNR, CDR2 FQNEAQ (reference sequence). Trimming removed 8 bases from V and 2 bases from J; junction bases left unmatched: 14. The CDR3 nucleotides read TGTGCCAGCGGGGAGGACAGGCTACTACGAAACTATGGCTACACCTTC. This gives the protein CASGEDRLLRNYGYTF.

The chain has TRBV2 and TRBJ2-6, with D tentatively TRBD2 (5 bases). Germline values: CDR1 SNHLY, CDR2 FYNNEI. The CDR3 has 15 amino acids. Trimming stripped 6 bases from V and 3 bases from J, with 12 bases between. The CDR3 spells CASSLVGGGANVLTF. The CDR3 DNA reads as TGTGCCAGCAGCTTAGTTGGAGGTGGGGCCAACGTCCTGACTTTC. Using reference TRBV2 and TRBJ2-6 for the parts outside the CDR3, the full variable domain is EPEVTQTPSHQVTQMGQEVILRCVPISNHLYFYWYRQILGQKVEFLVSFYNNEISEKSEIFDDQFSVERPDGSNFTLKIRSTKLEDSAMYFCASSLVGGGANVLTFGAGSRLTVL.

The chain has TRBV29-1 and TRBJ2-4, with D perhaps matching TRBD2 (7 bases). Germline CDR1 is SQVTM and CDR2 is ANQGSEA. The CDR3 totals 17 residues. Between the trimmed V and J ends, which lost 6 bases and 0 bases, there was a span of 21 bases. The CDR3 bases are TGCAGCGTCCTTGGGGGGGCTGGGGGACTAGCCAAAAACATTCAGTACTTC. Translated, it gives CSVLGGAGGLAKNIQYF.

The chain links TRBV14 to TRBJ2-1; D may be TRBD2 (5 bases). The V gene lost 2 bases and the J gene lost 15 bases, with 11 bases spanning the gap. This CDR3 region has 11 residues. Germline V CDR1 and CDR2: SGHDN, FVKESK. The CDR3 DNA reads TGTGCCAGCAGCCAAAGCCTGCGGGTGTTCTTC. Translated, it gives CASSQSLRVFF.

The chain carries TRBV4-1 and TRBJ2-5, with 11 bases lining up with TRBD2. The ends lost 0 bases at V and 3 bases at J; junction bases unmatched: 6. The CDR3 extends over 17 amino acids. Germline CDR1 MGHRA, CDR2 YSYEKL. The CDR3 is CASSQDGASGGKETQYF. For the CDR3, the DNA is TGCGCCAGCAGCCAAGATGGGGCTAGCGGGGGGAAAGAGACCCAGTACTTC.

The V call is TRBV27, the J call TRBJ2-6; the D is unclear. The length of the CDR3 is 13 residues. Trimming took 7 bases from V and 1 from J, leaving 5 bases between them. In germline, CDR1 is MNHEY, CDR2 SMNVEV (reference sequence). Here the CDR3 reads CASTKSGANVLTF. CDR3 sequence (DNA): TGTGCCAGCACCAAATCTGGGGCCAACGTCCTGACTTTC.

The rearrangement links TRBV6-6 to TRBJ2-7; TRBD1 matches 10 bases. Germline-derived CDR1 and CDR2 are MNHNY and SVGAGI (reference sequence). This CDR3 region has 13 residues. Trimming removed 2 bases from V and 10 bases from J; junction bases left unmatched: 5. The CDR3 here is CASSYIGQGVQYF. The CDR3 region has the DNA TGTGCCAGCAGTTACATTGGACAGGGGGTACAGTACTTC.

The chain has TRBV30 and TRBJ2-7; D ambiguous. Germline CDR1 is GTSNPN and CDR2 is SVGIG (reference sequence). Trimming removed 5 bases at V and 2 bases at J, with 10 bases between. This CDR3 comprises 12 residues. This chain's CDR3 is CAWARNTYEQYF. CDR3 nucleotides: TGTGCCTGGGCGAGGAATACCTACGAGCAGTACTTC.

This sequence joins TRBV4-2 and TRBJ1-2; perhaps TRBD1 as D (5 bases). Looked up from germline, CDR1 is LGHNA and CDR2 is YNFKEQ. V was pared by 4 bases and J by 2 bases, with 11 bases between. The CDR3 has 14 residues. The CDR3 reads CASSPGGGNYGYTF. The CDR3 nucleotides are TGTGCCAGCAGCCCGGGTGGGGGGAACTATGGCTACACCTTC.

The count of this clone is one. The rearrangement uses TRBV7-3 and TRBJ2-2; 11 bases agree with TRBD2. This CDR3 contains 18 residues. Germline assignment: CDR1 SGHTA and CDR2 FQGTGA. V gave up 5 bases and J gave up 0 bases; unmatched junction bases: 8. This CDR3 reads CASSPPIAGGTNTGELFF. Written as DNA, the CDR3 is TGTGCCAGCAGCCCCCCGATAGCGGGGGGGACGAACACCGGGGAGCTGTTTTTT. Drawing the rest from reference TRBV7-3 and TRBJ2-2, the complete variable domain is GAGVSQTPSNKVTEKGKYVELRCDPISGHTALYWYRQSLGQGPEFLIYFQGTGAADDSGLPNDRFFAVRPEGSVSTLKIQRTERGDSAVYLCASSPPIAGGTNTGELFFGEGSRLTVL.

The rearrangement links TRBV5-1 to TRBJ2-4; 7 bases are shared with TRBD2. Germline assignment: CDR1 SGHRS and CDR2 YFSETQ. With 3 bases clipped from V and 13 bases from J, the junction kept 10 bases outside the gene matches. The CDR3 is 13 residues long. CDR3 loop: CASSSPRRERQYF. DNA of the CDR3: TGCGCCAGCAGCTCCCCGCGGCGGGAGAGACAGTACTTC.

CDR3 sequence reads: CASSLSPRYEQYF. CDR3 coding DNA: TGTGCCAGCAGTTTATCCCCACGGTACGAGCAGTACTTC. The chain is built from TRBV28 and TRBJ2-7; no firm D call. Trimming removed 1 base from V and 4 bases from J, with 8 bases in between. This CDR3 is 13 amino acids long. Germline-derived CDR1 and CDR2 are MDHEN and SYDVKM.

V and J are TRBV7-9 and TRBJ2-6; 12 nucleotides match TRBD1. The CDR3 extends over 18 amino acids. The trim removed 1 base at V and 3 bases at J, leaving 4 bases unmatched. Germline lookup yields CDR1 SEHNR and CDR2 FQNEAQ (reference sequence). The CDR3: CASSLGRDRGRGANVLTF. CDR3 DNA sequence: TGTGCCAGCAGCTTAGGACGGGACAGGGGGCGTGGGGCCAACGTCCTGACTTTC.

The V and J genes are TRBV6-5 and TRBJ1-3; the match to TRBD1 covers 8 bases. With V trimmed by 6 bases and J by 2 bases, 3 bases remained unmatched. This CDR3 spans 14 amino acids. In germline, CDR1 is MNHEY, CDR2 SVGAGI. The CDR3 DNA is TGTGCCAGCAGGAGACAGGGGACTGGAAACACCATATATTTT. Translated, it gives CASRRQGTGNTIYF.

This chain links TRBV2 with TRBJ1-2; 11 bases align to TRBD1. There are 17 residues in the CDR3. V lost 2 bases and J lost 2; bases outside the gene matches: 7. CDR1 is SNHLY and CDR2 is FYNNEI in the germline V gene. CDR3 loop: CASSERDRGKGNYGYTF. In DNA, the CDR3 is TGTGCCAGCAGTGAAAGGGACAGGGGGAAAGGCAACTATGGCTACACCTTC.

The V and J genes are TRBV5-1 and TRBJ2-4, with 13 nucleotides matching TRBD2. Trimming removed 3 bases from V and 0 bases from J; junction bases left unmatched: 3. The CDR3 extends over 17 amino acids. Germline-derived CDR1 and CDR2 are SGHRS and YFSETQ. CDR3 residues: CASSSGLAGVAKNIQYF. CDR3 nucleotides: TGCGCCAGCAGCTCTGGACTAGCGGGGGTAGCCAAAAACATTCAGTACTTC.

The table lists this clone with a few counts. This chain joins TRBV2 and TRBJ2-7; 9 positions match TRBD1. Germline CDR1 reads SNHLY; CDR2 reads FYNNEI. This CDR3 region has 15 residues. V lost 4 bases to trimming and J lost 7 bases; unmatched junction nucleotides: 11. CDR3 region: CASSAGDRVRGEQYF. CDR3 coding DNA: TGTGCCAGCAGTGCGGGGGACAGGGTGAGAGGTGAGCAGTACTTC.

CDR3 DNA: TGTGCCAGCAGTGTACAGGGATTCCCAGATACGCAGTATTTT. Amino acids: CASSVQGFPDTQYF. The chain couples TRBV6-4 to TRBJ2-3; D may be TRBD1 (6 bases). This CDR3 comprises 14 residues. Germline V gene data show CDR1 as MRHNA and CDR2 as SNTAGT. The V and J ends lost 4 bases and 4 bases respectively, with 12 bases between them.

This clone was detected only a few times. This chain joins TRBV27 and TRBJ2-2; TRBD2 matches 8 bases. Trimming took 5 bases from V and 3 from J; bases not matched to a gene: 8. CDR1 and CDR2 from the germline V gene are MNHEY and SMNVEV (reference sequence). The CDR3 sequence is 16 residues long. The CDR3 spells CASSRSGSRHTGELFF. The CDR3 coding sequence is TGTGCCAGCAGTCGGAGCGGGAGTAGGCACACCGGGGAGCTGTTTTTT.

This clone came up a few times. This chain uses TRBV2 with TRBJ2-3; 10 bases are shared with TRBD2. This CDR3 spans 15 amino acids. Per germline, CDR1 SNHLY and CDR2 FYNNEI. J gave up 10 bases and V 4 bases, and 11 bases lay outside the gene matches. CDR3 in DNA: TGTGCCAGCAGTGTACTAGCGGGGAGCTATACCGCGCAGTATTTT. As protein: CASSVLAGSYTAQYF.

The chain links TRBV30 to TRBJ1-1, with D possibly TRBD1 on 6 matching bases. Germline V CDR1 and CDR2: GTSNPN, SVGIG (reference sequence). Between the trimmed V and J ends, which lost 7 bases and 2 bases, there was a span of 14 bases. The CDR3 runs 13 residues. The CDR3 region has the DNA TGTGCCTCCTCGGGGGGCGGCAACACTGAAGCTTTCTTT. It translates to CASSGGGNTEAFF.